The 32 T cell receptor beta chains below were found in one sample sequenced in a study of T cells after posttransplantation cyclophosphamide. Sequencing used immunoSEQ multiplex PCR; TCRdb keeps in-frame clones, though not all of them. The sample lists tens of thousands of clones, roughly 86% occurring once. The source material was PBMCs. These receptors were taken from a woman aged 55-75 years with a blood cancer, CMV-positive, and with a related stem cell donor.

The CDR3 DNA reads TGTGCCAGTAGTATACAGGGGGACGGAAACACCATATATTTT. Translated: CASSIQGDGNTIYF. The chain joins TRBV19 to TRBJ1-3; 7 positions match TRBD1. CDR1 LNHDA and CDR2 SQIVND come from the germline V gene (reference sequence). The CDR3 is made up of 14 amino acids. With 2 bases clipped from V and 4 bases from J, the junction kept 2 bases outside the gene matches.

Only one count was recorded for this clone. The rearrangement uses TRBV5-1 and TRBJ1-1; TRBD1 is a possible D gene (6 bases). Trimming shortened V by 4 bases and J by 3 bases, and 13 bases separated the two germline ends. CDR3 length: 14 residues. Germline V lookup: CDR1 SGHRS, CDR2 YFSETQ. The CDR3 sequence: CASSQHRADTEAFF. The CDR3 DNA reads TGCGCCAGCAGCCAACACAGGGCGGACACTGAAGCTTTCTTT.

The chain combines TRBV7-6 with TRBJ2-2, with TRBD2 identical over 10 bases. This CDR3 is 15 amino acids long. The germline V gene has CDR1 SGHVS and CDR2 FNYEAQ. V gave up 6 bases and J gave up 4 bases; unmatched junction bases: 5. In DNA form, the CDR3 reads TGTGCCAGCAGAGCTAGCGGGAGAAGCACCGGGGAGCTGTTTTTT. This translates into CASRASGRSTGELFF.

The CDR3 protein is CAWCKSRQGNEQFF. For the CDR3, the DNA is TGTGCCTGGTGCAAAAGTAGACAGGGTAATGAGCAGTTCTTC. The V and J genes are TRBV30 and TRBJ2-1; 7 bases agree with TRBD1. The CDR3 is 14 residues long. Trimming cost V 5 bases and J 7 bases; bases outside gene matches: 11. Germline CDR1 reads GTSNPN; CDR2 reads SVGIG (reference sequence).

Details on this clone: Mismatch with germline at one junction end may stem from a read error. The chain has TRBV6-5 and TRBJ1-2, with D uncertain. Germline assignment: CDR1 MNHEY and CDR2 SVGAGI. This CDR3 is 9 amino acids long. CDR3 DNA: TGCACAACGATCTATGGCTACACCTTC. This codes for CTTIYGYTF.

The J gene is TRBJ2-7, the V gene TRBV4-2, with TRBD2 identical over 11 bases. Germline CDR1 is LGHNA and CDR2 is YNFKEQ. The J segment lost 4 bases and the V segment lost 3 bases, leaving 2 bases of the junction unmatched. This CDR3 has 14 amino acids. The CDR3 sequence is CASSQGLAVYEQYF. Here the CDR3 DNA reads TGTGCCAGCAGCCAGGGACTAGCGGTGTACGAGCAGTACTTC.

This clone was found a few times. The J gene is TRBJ2-7, the V gene TRBV2; D may be TRBD1 (6 bases). Looked up from germline, CDR1 is SNHLY and CDR2 is FYNNEI. Trimming stripped 4 bases from V and 3 bases from J, with 10 bases between. This CDR3 is 13 amino acids long. The CDR3 region has the DNA TGTGCCAGCAGTGCACAGGGTTTCTACGAGCAGTACTTC. Its translation is CASSAQGFYEQYF.

The gene calls are TRBV27 and TRBJ2-2, with D possibly being TRBD2 (6 bases). The CDR3 sequence is 14 residues long. Germline values: CDR1 MNHEY, CDR2 SMNVEV (reference sequence). V was shortened by 3 bases and J by 4 bases, with 9 bases between the two germline ends. CDR3 in amino acids: CASSFGGSTGELFF. The CDR3 DNA follows: TGTGCCAGCAGTTTCGGAGGGAGCACCGGGGAGCTGTTTTTT.

The rearrangement joins TRBV9 to TRBJ2-1; 13 positions match TRBD2. This CDR3 spans 16 amino acids. Germline CDR1 and CDR2: SGDLS and YYNGEE. V gave up 2 bases and J gave up 7 bases; unmatched junction bases: 6. The CDR3 loop reads CASSVSTSGRLNEQFF. CDR3 coding DNA: TGTGCCAGCAGCGTGTCGACTAGCGGGAGGCTTAATGAGCAGTTCTTC.

CDR3 loop: CASSSRLGRSSYEQYF. The CDR3 DNA follows: TGTGCCAGCAGCTCGCGTCTCGGGAGAAGCTCCTACGAGCAGTACTTC. The chain joins TRBV7-6 to TRBJ2-7; possible D gene TRBD2, 6 bases. CDR3 length: 16 amino acids. Trimming took off 4 bases at V and 0 bases at J, with 16 bases between the two ends. Germline V gene sequence: CDR1 SGHVS, CDR2 FNYEAQ.

The chain has TRBV6-5 and TRBJ2-1, with 10 positions matching TRBD2. V was pared by 6 bases and J by 10 bases, with 9 bases of the junction left unmatched. This CDR3 contains 14 residues. Germline lookup yields CDR1 MNHEY and CDR2 SVGAGI. CDR3: CASRTPGLATEQFF. The DNA of the CDR3 is TGTGCCAGCAGAACACCGGGACTAGCGACCGAGCAGTTCTTC.

The CDR3 bases are TGTGCCAGTGGATCCCGAATCAGGGAGCAGTTCTTC. Its translation: CASGSRIREQFF. V gene TRBV19 combines with J gene TRBJ2-1; D gene ambiguous. This CDR3 comprises 12 residues. The germline V and J ends were trimmed by 8 bases and 10 bases, with 15 bases remaining between them. Germline-derived CDR1 and CDR2 are LNHDA and SQIVND (reference sequence). Full variable domain (remainder filled in from reference TRBV19 and TRBJ2-1): DGGITQSPKYLFRKEGQNVTLSCEQNLNHDAMYWYRQDPGQGLRLIYYSQIVNDFQKGDIAEGYSVSREKKESFPLTVTSAQKNPTAFYLCASGSRIREQFFGPGTRLTVL.

V usage is TRBV6-5 and J usage is TRBJ2-1; D ambiguous. With 8 bases removed from V and 7 bases from J, the gap between germline ends came to 9 bases. CDR1 MNHEY and CDR2 SVGAGI come from the germline V gene. This CDR3 has 11 residues. CDR3 amino acids: CASRHSNEQFF. CDR3 coding DNA: TGTGCCAGCCGCCACAGTAATGAGCAGTTCTTC.

The CDR3 reads CASSREFSYEQYF. CDR3 bases: TGTGCCAGCAGCCGGGAGTTCTCCTACGAGCAGTACTTC. V and J are TRBV6-5 and TRBJ2-7, with D perhaps TRBD2 (6 bases). Germline V gene lookup returns CDR1 MNHEY and CDR2 SVGAGI. The V and J ends lost 6 bases and 0 bases respectively, with 9 bases between them. The CDR3 consists of 13 residues.

CDR3 DNA sequence: TGTGCCAGCAGTTACTCTGGGCGGGCGGACAATGAGCAGTTCTTC. Translation: CASSYSGRADNEQFF. The V and J genes are TRBV6-5 and TRBJ2-1, with D possibly TRBD2 on 5 matching bases. V was pared by 0 bases and J by 5 bases, with 11 bases between. The CDR3 covers 15 residues. In germline, CDR1 is MNHEY, CDR2 SVGAGI.

This rearrangement joins TRBV5-4 to TRBJ2-3; 11 nucleotides agree with TRBD2. The CDR3 runs to 15 residues. CDR1 and CDR2 (germline): SGHNT, YYREEE (reference sequence). J lost 8 bases, V lost 3 bases, and 8 bases had no gene match. The CDR3 sequence: CASSSGLAEPGTQYF. The CDR3 DNA reads TGTGCCAGCAGCTCGGGACTAGCGGAGCCAGGTACGCAGTATTTT. Full variable domain (outside the CDR3, taken from reference TRBV5-4 and TRBJ2-3): ETGVTQSPTHLIKTRGQQVTLRCSSQSGHNTVSWYQQALGQGPQFIFQYYREEENGRGNFPPRFSGLQFPNYSSELNVNALELDDSALYLCASSSGLAEPGTQYFGPGTRLTVL.

Worth noting for this clone: Compared with germline, one end of the junction differs, possibly owing to a read error. This chain links TRBV30 with TRBJ1-1; maybe TRBD1 (6 bases). CDR3 size: 15 residues. Germline V gene sequence: CDR1 GTSNPN, CDR2 SVGIG (reference sequence). The CDR3 DNA reads TGTGCCTGGAGTTTGCGGGCGGGGGCTGGGACTGACGCTTTCTTT. Its protein is CAWSLRAGAGTDAFF.

The chain recombines TRBV18 with TRBJ2-7; 7 bases align to TRBD1. The CDR3 length is 15 residues. Per the germline V gene, CDR1 is KGHSH and CDR2 is LQKENI. With 4 bases clipped from V and 0 bases from J, the junction kept 6 bases outside the gene matches. The CDR3 sequence is CASSRTTGSSYEQYF. Here the CDR3 DNA reads TGTGCCAGCTCACGAACGACAGGGAGCTCCTACGAGCAGTACTTC.

The chain links TRBV7-6 to TRBJ2-1; tentatively, D is TRBD1 (5 bases). This CDR3 is 15 amino acids long. Germline V gives CDR1 SGHVS, CDR2 FNYEAQ. V lost 8 bases to trimming and J lost 2 bases, with 16 bases between them. The CDR3 reads CASHKGQGPYNEQFF. The CDR3 DNA reads TGTGCCAGCCATAAGGGTCAGGGCCCCTACAATGAGCAGTTCTTC.

The chain recombines TRBV29-1 with TRBJ2-7; a weak D match, TRBD1 (6 bases). This CDR3 comprises 13 residues. V lost 1 base, J lost 5 bases, and 12 bases lay in between. The germline V gene encodes CDR1 SQVTM and CDR2 ANQGSEA. CDR3: CSVEARDRNEQYF. The CDR3 DNA reads TGCAGCGTTGAAGCCCGAGACAGGAACGAGCAGTACTTC.

CDR3 coding DNA: TGTGCCAGCGGAGAAGGCGGGGTGGAGACCCAGTACTTC. Its protein is CASGEGGVETQYF. This chain uses TRBV11-3 with TRBJ2-5; D is possibly TRBD2 (6 bases). CDR1 SGHNT and CDR2 YENEEA come from the germline V gene. The CDR3 loop spans 13 amino acids. Deletions cut 8 bases from V and 5 bases from J, with 15 bases between.

The chain joins TRBV2 to TRBJ1-5; D gene unclear. Germline CDR1 and CDR2: SNHLY and FYNNEI. V was trimmed by 5 bases and J by 0 bases, leaving 5 bases between them. CDR3 length: 13 amino acids. CDR3 DNA: TGTGCCAGCAGTTTCGGTAGCAATCAGCCCCAGCATTTT. Its protein product is CASSFGSNQPQHF.

V is TRBV15 and J is TRBJ2-5; the D is unclear. Germline lookup yields CDR1 LNHNV and CDR2 YYDKDF (reference sequence). This CDR3 has 14 amino acids. The V gene lost 4 bases and the J gene lost 1 base, with 10 bases spanning the gap. Here the CDR3 DNA reads TGTGCCACCAGCATGGGTGTAGCCCAAGAGACCCAGTACTTC. Protein: CATSMGVAQETQYF.

The rearrangement links TRBV5-6 to TRBJ2-6, with D possibly TRBD2 on 6 matching bases. This CDR3 spans 17 amino acids. Germline V gene sequence: CDR1 SGHDT, CDR2 YYEEEE. Trimming took 2 bases from V and 0 from J, leaving 12 bases between them. As DNA, the CDR3 is TGTGCCAGCAGCTTAGGAGGGATTAGCTCTGGGGCCAACGTCCTGACTTTC. Translation: CASSLGGISSGANVLTF.

The V call is TRBV5-1, the J call TRBJ2-7; 8 bases fit TRBD2. CDR3 length: 15 amino acids. CDR1 SGHRS and CDR2 YFSETQ come from the germline V gene. Trimming cost V 3 bases and J 3 bases; bases outside gene matches: 8. Here the CDR3 reads CASSSGGSGSYEQYF. In DNA, the CDR3 is TGCGCCAGCAGCTCGGGAGGGAGCGGGAGCTACGAGCAGTACTTC.

The rearrangement joins TRBV15 to TRBJ2-7; 7 nucleotides align to TRBD2. Germline lookup yields CDR1 LNHNV and CDR2 YYDKDF (reference sequence). This CDR3 has 18 residues. The ends lost 1 base at V and 2 bases at J; junction bases unmatched: 14. The CDR3 DNA sequence: TGTGCCACCAGCAGAGTCAGGGAGGGGACTTCTAGAACCTACGAGCAGTACTTC. It codes for CATSRVREGTSRTYEQYF.

There are a few counts of this clone. The V gene is TRBV7-8, the J gene TRBJ1-4; D may be TRBD1 (6 bases). With 4 bases removed from V and 5 bases from J, the gap between germline ends came to 11 bases. The CDR3 has 14 residues. From germline, CDR1 is SGHVS and CDR2 FQNEAQ. The CDR3 DNA sequence: TGTGCCAGCAGCTCCCGGACAGTAAATGAAAAACTGTTTTTT. This translates into CASSSRTVNEKLFF.

Details on this clone: This sample also contains other DNA sequences that code for the same CDR3. The chain links TRBV18 to TRBJ1-2; no clear D gene. The V end lost 3 bases, the J end lost 2 bases, and 7 bases lay between the germline ends. Germline CDR1 and CDR2: KGHSH and LQKENI. The CDR3 consists of 13 residues. The CDR3, as DNA: TGTGCCAGCTCACCCACGGGGAACTATGGCTACACCTTC. This translates into CASSPTGNYGYTF.

This CDR3 is CASSLDGRSLLYEQYF. The DNA for the CDR3 is TGTGCCAGCAGCTTGGACGGGAGATCCCTACTTTACGAGCAGTACTTC. This chain uses TRBV5-8 with TRBJ2-7; possibly TRBD2 for D (6 bases). V lost 0 bases and J lost 4, with 17 bases in between. CDR1 is SGHTS, CDR2 YDEGEE, per germline. CDR3 length: 16 residues.

The rearrangement joins TRBV18 to TRBJ1-5; D not certain. V was shortened by 2 bases and J by 5 bases, with 7 bases between the two germline ends. The CDR3 totals 13 residues. Germline values: CDR1 KGHSH, CDR2 LQKENI. CDR3 sequence reads: CASSPTRDQPQHF. The CDR3, as DNA: TGTGCCAGCTCACCAACACGTGATCAGCCCCAGCATTTT.

The J gene is TRBJ1-1, the V gene TRBV7-3, with D possibly being TRBD1 (5 bases). V was cut by 4 bases and J by 8 bases, with 11 bases left in between. Looked up from germline, CDR1 is SGHTA and CDR2 is FQGTGA. CDR3 size: 12 residues. CDR3 residues: CASSSQGTEAFF. The CDR3 coding sequence is TGTGCCAGCAGCTCGCAGGGAACAGAAGCTTTCTTT.

The V gene is TRBV5-1, the J gene TRBJ2-7; D assignment may be TRBD1 or TRBD2 (5 bases each). Germline V lookup: CDR1 SGHRS, CDR2 YFSETQ. This CDR3 spans 14 amino acids. The ends were cut back, 4 bases at V and 2 bases at J, with 13 bases in the middle. CDR3 amino acids: CASSLGVGAYEQYF. CDR3 in DNA: TGCGCCAGCAGCCTGGGGGTAGGGGCCTACGAGCAGTACTTC.